What follows are 30 T cell receptor beta chains derived from one specimen sequenced in a study of cytomegalovirus exposure and HLA in healthy donors. Clones were read by immunoSEQ multiplex PCR, and TCRdb kept only the in-frame ones, dropping some. The data show 200,000 to 300,000 clones, roughly 87% seen once. The material sequenced was PBMCs. The receptor set was obtained from a woman aged 30 to 39 in good health and CMV-seronegative.

The chain uses TRBV6-4 and TRBJ2-1, with D hard to call. Trimming pared 7 bases from V and 0 bases from J, leaving 10 bases between. This CDR3 has 14 amino acids. Germline CDR1 MRHNA, CDR2 SNTAGT. The CDR3 region is CASKEASSYNEQFF. The DNA for the CDR3 is TGTGCCAGCAAAGAGGCTTCCTCCTACAATGAGCAGTTCTTC.

The rearrangement joins TRBV11-3 to TRBJ2-1; D gene unclear. CDR1 and CDR2 from the germline V gene are SGHNT and YENEEA. This CDR3 region has 16 residues. V dropped 5 bases and J dropped 9 bases, with 23 bases sitting between them. CDR3 coding DNA: TGTGCCAGCAGCAACCCGGCCCACCTGTCTACTCCTGAGCAGTTCTTC. Residues: CASSNPAHLSTPEQFF.

This clone has only one observation. V gene TRBV19 combines with J gene TRBJ2-7; possibly TRBD1 for D (5 bases). V was pared by 3 bases and J by 3 bases, with 12 bases between. The CDR3 extends over 14 amino acids. Per the germline V gene, CDR1 is LNHDA and CDR2 is SQIVND (reference sequence). This chain's CDR3 is CASSMSGRVYEQYF. In nucleotides, the CDR3 is TGTGCCAGTAGTATGTCGGGCAGGGTCTACGAGCAGTACTTC.

The V and J genes are TRBV6-1 and TRBJ2-3, with TRBD1 matching over 7 bases. The trim removed 2 bases at V and 4 bases at J, leaving 0 bases unmatched. Germline V gene lookup returns CDR1 MNHNS and CDR2 SASEGT. This CDR3 has 13 residues. CDR3 loop: CASSEQGADTQYF. The CDR3 nucleotides read TGTGCCAGCAGTGAACAGGGGGCAGATACGCAGTATTTT.

There are a few counts of this clone. J is TRBJ2-5 and V is TRBV5-4; 8 nucleotides line up with TRBD2. The length of the CDR3 is 14 residues. V lost 4 bases to trimming and J lost 5 bases; unmatched junction nucleotides: 7. Germline CDR1 reads SGHNT; CDR2 reads YYREEE (reference sequence). The DNA of the CDR3 is TGTGCCAGCAGCCCCCGCCAGCGGGAGGAGACCCAGTACTTC. As protein: CASSPRQREETQYF. Supplemented by reference TRBV5-4 and TRBJ2-5, the full variable domain reads ETGVTQSPTHLIKTRGQQVTLRCSSQSGHNTVSWYQQALGQGPQFIFQYYREEENGRGNFPPRFSGLQFPNYSSELNVNALELDDSALYLCASSPRQREETQYFGPGTRLLVL.

The chain joins TRBV18 to TRBJ1-2; D may be TRBD1 (6 bases). CDR1 KGHSH and CDR2 LQKENI come from the germline V gene. The CDR3 runs to 17 residues. V lost 3 bases, J lost 4 bases, and 21 bases lay in between. The CDR3 loop reads CASSPRVVTGSGYGYTF. CDR3 bases: TGTGCCAGCTCACCTAGGGTCGTGACAGGATCGGGCTATGGCTACACCTTC.

The V gene is TRBV28, the J gene TRBJ2-7; D not resolved. The germline V and J ends were trimmed by 5 bases and 5 bases, with 13 bases remaining between them. This CDR3 region has 13 residues. Germline V CDR1 and CDR2: MDHEN, SYDVKM. The CDR3 DNA follows: TGTGCCAGCAGTATAAGCGCTCCCGACGAGCAGTACTTC. This encodes CASSISAPDEQYF.

The chain is built from TRBV27 and TRBJ2-5; either TRBD1 or TRBD2 may supply D (5 bases each). Germline V gives CDR1 MNHEY, CDR2 SMNVEV (reference sequence). The V gene lost 1 base and the J gene lost 2 bases, with 5 bases spanning the gap. The CDR3 length is 13 residues. CDR3 bases: TGTGCCAGCAGTTTATGGGGGCAAGAGACCCAGTACTTC. Protein: CASSLWGQETQYF.

The V gene is TRBV5-1, the J gene TRBJ2-3, with D unresolved. V dropped 1 base and J dropped 0 bases, with 9 bases sitting between them. The V gene's germline CDR1 is SGHRS and CDR2 YFSETQ. The CDR3 has 15 amino acids. CDR3 residues: CASSLSVGSTDTQYF. The CDR3 DNA reads as TGCGCCAGCAGCTTGTCTGTGGGTAGCACAGATACGCAGTATTTT.

The chain joins TRBV6-6 to TRBJ1-5; weak D call: TRBD1 (5 bases). This CDR3 spans 16 amino acids. Germline V gene lookup returns CDR1 MNHNY and CDR2 SVGAGI (reference sequence). Trimming took off 2 bases at V and 3 bases at J, with 14 bases between the two ends. In DNA, the CDR3 is TGTGCCAGCAGTTACGGTCCAGGGCAAAACAATCAGCCCCAGCATTTT. Amino acids: CASSYGPGQNNQPQHF.

The chain is built from TRBV12-5 and TRBJ2-7; tentatively, D is TRBD2 (5 bases). This CDR3 has 13 amino acids. Germline values: CDR1 LGHNT, CDR2 FRNRAP. V lost 5 bases and J 2 bases, leaving 10 bases between the germline ends. CDR3 in DNA: TGTGCTAGTGGTACCGGGATTACCTACGAGCAGTACTTC. Translation: CASGTGITYEQYF.

The chain couples TRBV15 to TRBJ1-1; TRBD1 is a possible D gene (6 bases). This CDR3 is built from 17 residues. V was pared by 0 bases and J by 0 bases, with 14 bases between. Germline V lookup: CDR1 LNHNV, CDR2 YYDKDF (reference sequence). The CDR3 here is CATSRDQEGGMNTEAFF. The CDR3 DNA sequence: TGTGCCACCAGCAGAGATCAAGAAGGGGGGATGAACACTGAAGCTTTCTTT. Drawing the rest from reference TRBV15 and TRBJ1-1, the complete variable domain is DAMVIQNPRYQVTQFGKPVTLSCSQTLNHNVMYWYQQKSSQAPKLLFHYYDKDFNNEADTPDNFQSRRPNTSFCFLDIRSPGLGDTAMYLCATSRDQEGGMNTEAFFGQGTRLTVV.

The chain couples TRBV4-2 to TRBJ2-5, with TRBD1 matching over 7 bases. V lost 1 base and J lost 4; bases outside the gene matches: 3. The germline CDR1 and CDR2 sequences are LGHNA and YNFKEQ. This CDR3 is 14 amino acids long. CDR3 in DNA: TGTGCCAGCAGCCAAGTAGACAGGGCAGAGACCCAGTACTTC. Encoded protein: CASSQVDRAETQYF.

The gene calls are TRBV5-4 and TRBJ2-7, with D possibly matching TRBD2 (6 bases). V was shortened by 0 bases and J by 5 bases, with 15 bases between the two germline ends. This CDR3 contains 15 residues. Germline V gene sequence: CDR1 SGHNT, CDR2 YYREEE (reference sequence). The CDR3: CASSLAMGGTHEQYF. CDR3 sequence (DNA): TGTGCCAGCAGCTTGGCCATGGGCGGGACCCACGAGCAGTACTTC.

The V and J genes are TRBV5-1 and TRBJ1-2; 11 positions agree with TRBD1. V lost 0 bases to trimming and J lost 6 bases; unmatched junction nucleotides: 4. This CDR3 region has 15 residues. The germline gives CDR1 SGHRS, CDR2 YFSETQ. The CDR3 DNA reads as TGCGCCAGCAGCTTGGTCGGGACAGGGGGTCATGGCTACACCTTC. This gives the protein CASSLVGTGGHGYTF. Complete variable domain (other parts from reference TRBV5-1 and TRBJ1-2): KAGVTQTPRYLIKTRGQQVTLSCSPISGHRSVSWYQQTPGQGLQFLFEYFSETQRNKGNFPGRFSGRQFSNSRSEMNVSTLELGDSALYLCASSLVGTGGHGYTFGSGTRLTVV.

The chain links TRBV7-9 to TRBJ2-1; D assignment may be TRBD1 or TRBD2 (5 bases each). The germline gives CDR1 SEHNR, CDR2 FQNEAQ (reference sequence). The V gene lost 3 bases and the J gene lost 2 bases, with 11 bases spanning the gap. The CDR3 has 15 amino acids. The CDR3 nucleotides are TGTGCCAGCAGCTTTCCCGGGACGCCCTACAATGAGCAGTTCTTC. Protein sequence: CASSFPGTPYNEQFF.

In this sample, this clone turned up once. The chain links TRBV13 to TRBJ2-7; D may be TRBD2 (6 bases). Looked up from germline, CDR1 is PRHDT and CDR2 is FYEKMQ (reference sequence). Trimming left V 1 base short and J 4 bases short, with 11 bases between. This CDR3 has 14 amino acids. CDR3: CASSLAGTQYEQYF. The CDR3 DNA reads as TGTGCCAGCAGCTTAGCCGGGACTCAATACGAGCAGTACTTC.

This chain uses TRBV6-1 with TRBJ1-4; D perhaps matches TRBD1 (5 bases). Germline V lookup: CDR1 MNHNS, CDR2 SASEGT. Trimming shortened V by 8 bases and J by 12 bases, and 13 bases separated the two germline ends. This CDR3 contains 11 residues. The CDR3 loop is CASGLGVELFF. In DNA, the CDR3 is TGTGCCAGCGGGCTGGGGGTTGAACTGTTTTTT.

The chain couples TRBV16 to TRBJ2-7, with a tentative D call TRBD1 (6 bases). Trimming took off 0 bases at V and 4 bases at J, with 13 bases between the two ends. Germline-derived CDR1 and CDR2 are KGHSY and FQNENV. CDR3 length equals 15 residues. The CDR3, as DNA: TGTGCCAGCAGCCAATCAGTCCAGGGGTGGTACGAGCAGTACTTC. Its protein is CASSQSVQGWYEQYF.

Only one count was recorded for this clone. CDR3 protein: CASSPSGTGLEQYF. The CDR3 nucleotides are TGTGCCAGCAGCCCCTCCGGGACAGGGCTCGAGCAGTACTTC. The chain uses TRBV11-2 and TRBJ2-7; the match to TRBD1 covers 9 bases. V shed 5 bases and J 6 bases; nucleotides not matched to a gene: 8. This CDR3 is 14 amino acids long. Per the germline V gene, CDR1 is SGHAT and CDR2 is FQNNGV. Based on the CDR3 plus reference TRBV11-2 and TRBJ2-7, the full variable domain is EAGVAQSPRYKIIEKRQSVAFWCNPISGHATLYWYQQILGQGPKLLIQFQNNGVVDDSQLPKDRFSAERLKGVDSTLKIQPAKLEDSAVYLCASSPSGTGLEQYFGPGTRLTVT.

The chain couples TRBV5-6 to TRBJ2-3; D may be TRBD1 (6 bases). CDR3 length: 13 amino acids. Between the trimmed V and J ends, which lost 3 bases and 2 bases, there was a span of 7 bases. The V gene's germline CDR1 is SGHDT and CDR2 YYEEEE. The CDR3: CASSSGVTDTQYF. CDR3 DNA: TGTGCCAGCAGCTCAGGGGTCACAGATACGCAGTATTTT. The full variable domain, its missing parts supplied by reference TRBV5-6 and TRBJ2-3, is DAGVTQSPTHLIKTRGQQVTLRCSPKSGHDTVSWYQQALGQGPQFIFQYYEEEERQRGNFPDRFSGHQFPNYSSELNVNALLLGDSALYLCASSSGVTDTQYFGPGTRLTVL.

This sequence joins TRBV14 and TRBJ2-6, with D perhaps assigned TRBD1 or TRBD2 (5 bases each). Germline V CDR1 and CDR2: SGHDN, FVKESK. V dropped 6 bases and J dropped 2 bases, with 11 bases sitting between them. This CDR3 contains 15 residues. CDR3 in DNA: TGTGCCAGCAGACCCAGGGACCCTGGGGCCAACGTCCTGACTTTC. Translated, it gives CASRPRDPGANVLTF. The complete variable domain, with remaining parts taken from reference TRBV14 and TRBJ2-6, reads EAGVTQFPSHSVIEKGQTVTLRCDPISGHDNLYWYRRVMGKEIKFLLHFVKESKQDESGMPNNRFLAERTGGTYSTLKVQPAELEDSGVYFCASRPRDPGANVLTFGAGSRLTVL.

The V and J genes are TRBV19 and TRBJ1-1; D gene unclear. CDR1 and CDR2 (germline): LNHDA, SQIVND (reference sequence). This CDR3 comprises 13 residues. The V and J ends lost 5 bases and 2 bases respectively, with 9 bases between them. CDR3 loop: CASSRGINTEAFF. DNA of the CDR3: TGTGCCAGTAGTCGGGGAATTAACACTGAAGCTTTCTTT.

The chain combines TRBV5-1 with TRBJ2-5, with D perhaps being TRBD1 or TRBD2 (6 bases each). Trimming shortened V by 4 bases and J by 5 bases, and 21 bases separated the two germline ends. Germline CDR1 and CDR2: SGHRS and YFSETQ. This CDR3 comprises 16 residues. CDR3 region: CASSMGVGGGRETQYF. The CDR3 DNA reads TGCGCCAGCAGCATGGGGGTCGGAGGGGGTCGGGAGACCCAGTACTTC. The full variable domain, completed using reference TRBV5-1 and TRBJ2-5, is KAGVTQTPRYLIKTRGQQVTLSCSPISGHRSVSWYQQTPGQGLQFLFEYFSETQRNKGNFPGRFSGRQFSNSRSEMNVSTLELGDSALYLCASSMGVGGGRETQYFGPGTRLLVL.

The V and J genes are TRBV6-6 and TRBJ1-5; D is undetermined. This CDR3 has 15 residues. V was cut by 0 bases and J by 5 bases, with 11 bases left in between. The germline gives CDR1 MNHNY, CDR2 SVGAGI (reference sequence). The CDR3 sequence is CASSYSRGFDQPQHF. CDR3 bases: TGTGCCAGCAGTTACTCTCGGGGTTTCGATCAGCCCCAGCATTTT.

The rearrangement uses TRBV19 and TRBJ2-2; 8 nucleotides align to TRBD2. After removal of 8 bases from V and 5 bases from J, the junction contained 4 bases not matched to a gene. The CDR3 runs to 13 residues. The germline V gene has CDR1 LNHDA and CDR2 SQIVND (reference sequence). CDR3 nucleotides: TGTGCCAGTCGGAGACTAGCGACCGGGGAGCTGTTTTTT. This encodes CASRRLATGELFF.

J is TRBJ2-7 and V is TRBV28; 11 nucleotides match TRBD1. The V segment lost 6 bases and the J segment 5 bases; nucleotides outside the gene matches: 6. The CDR3 extends over 14 amino acids. The germline gives CDR1 MDHEN, CDR2 SYDVKM. DNA for the CDR3: TGTGCCAGCAGAGGACAGGGGGCGAGGAACGAGCAGTACTTC. It yields the protein CASRGQGARNEQYF.

This chain joins TRBV18 and TRBJ1-1; 7 positions match TRBD1. Germline lookup yields CDR1 KGHSH and CDR2 LQKENI. With V trimmed by 6 bases and J by 2 bases, 3 bases remained unmatched. This CDR3 is 13 amino acids long. The CDR3 bases are TGTGCCAGCTCCCAGGGGGGAAACACTGAAGCTTTCTTT. Its protein is CASSQGGNTEAFF. Variable domain in full (rest from reference TRBV18 and TRBJ1-1): NAGVMQNPRHLVRRRGQEARLRCSPMKGHSHVYWYRQLPEEGLKFMVYLQKENIIDESGMPKERFSAEFPKEGPSILRIQQVVRGDSAAYFCASSQGGNTEAFFGQGTRLTVV.

The chain is built from TRBV11-3 and TRBJ2-5; the D is unclear. V gave up 6 bases and J gave up 2 bases, with 10 bases separating them. Germline CDR1 SGHNT, CDR2 YENEEA. CDR3 length: 13 residues. The CDR3 DNA follows: TGTGCCAGCAGGCCCCCTCTTCAAGAGACCCAGTACTTC. Its translation is CASRPPLQETQYF. The whole variable domain, filled in from reference TRBV11-3 and TRBJ2-5, reads EAGVVQSPRYKIIEKKQPVAFWCNPISGHNTLYWYLQNLGQGPELLIRYENEEAVDDSQLPKDRFSAERLKGVDSTLKIQPAELGDSAVYLCASRPPLQETQYFGPGTRLLVL.

CDR3 sequence: CASSQDRSPLGTYEQYF. CDR3 sequence (DNA): TGCGCCAGCAGCCAAGATCGCTCGCCACTAGGCACCTACGAGCAGTACTTC. This chain links TRBV4-3 with TRBJ2-7; D may be TRBD2 (5 bases). This CDR3 has 17 residues. Germline CDR1 and CDR2: LGHNA and YSLEER. Trimming shortened V by 0 bases and J by 2 bases, and 17 bases separated the two germline ends.